These 25 T cell receptor beta chains were sequenced from one sample in a study of T cell responses to AZD1222 COVID-19 vaccine. Only in-frame clones appear in the TCRdb table, and some are missing; sequencing was by immunoSEQ multiplex PCR. The sample has approximately 90,000 clones, around 91% seen once; the top ten hold about 5.5%. The material sequenced was peripheral blood, taken 28 days after the second AZD1222 dose. Receptors were obtained from an adult who received the AZD1222 COVID-19 vaccine.

The gene calls are TRBV2 and TRBJ1-2; tentatively, D is TRBD1 (5 bases). The V gene lost 2 bases and the J gene lost 7 bases, with 17 bases spanning the gap. CDR3 length: 15 amino acids. CDR1 is SNHLY, CDR2 FYNNEI, per germline. CDR3 sequence: CASSELEQRDGGYTF. The CDR3 DNA sequence: TGTGCCAGCAGTGAATTGGAACAGCGGGACGGTGGCTACACCTTC.

J is TRBJ1-2 and V is TRBV24-1; TRBD1 might be the D (5 bases). Germline V CDR1 and CDR2: KGHDR, SFDVKD. This CDR3 contains 14 residues. Trimming shortened V by 4 bases and J by 2 bases, and 10 bases separated the two germline ends. In DNA, the CDR3 is TGTGCCACCAGTGACCCGGGACGGAACTATGGCTACACCTTC. The encoded protein is CATSDPGRNYGYTF.

This chain connects TRBV7-3 to TRBJ2-5; D perhaps matches TRBD2 (5 bases). CDR3 size: 13 residues. The V gene's germline CDR1 is SGHTA and CDR2 FQGTGA. Trimming stripped 0 bases from V and 6 bases from J, with 8 bases between. The CDR3 loop is CASSLTSEQTQYF. DNA for the CDR3: TGTGCCAGCAGCTTAACTAGCGAGCAGACCCAGTACTTC.

This chain joins TRBV7-2 and TRBJ1-6; D ambiguous. The length of the CDR3 is 15 residues. CDR1 and CDR2 (germline): SGHTA, FQGNSA. V gave up 5 bases and J gave up 5 bases, with 13 bases separating them. The CDR3 loop is CASSPRRGNNSPLHF. The DNA for the CDR3 is TGTGCCAGCAGCCCCAGACGGGGAAATAATTCACCCCTCCACTTT.

The chain combines TRBV30 with TRBJ1-1; no clear D gene. V lost 4 bases and J lost 1, with 10 bases in between. The V gene's germline CDR1 is GTSNPN and CDR2 SVGIG (reference sequence). The CDR3 loop spans 13 amino acids. The CDR3 spells CAWNIWGNTEAFF. The CDR3 DNA reads as TGTGCCTGGAATATATGGGGGAACACTGAAGCTTTCTTT.

The V gene is TRBV2, the J gene TRBJ1-2; D is undetermined. The V end lost 6 bases, the J end lost 5 bases, and 16 bases lay between the germline ends. This CDR3 is built from 14 residues. Germline loops: CDR1 SNHLY, CDR2 FYNNEI. The CDR3 sequence is CASRRNARTYGYTF. The CDR3 DNA is TGTGCCAGCAGACGGAACGCCAGGACGTATGGCTACACCTTC.

The chain joins TRBV11-2 to TRBJ2-3; D may be TRBD1 or TRBD2 (5 bases each). V was trimmed by 2 bases and J by 0 bases, leaving 6 bases between them. The V gene's germline CDR1 is SGHAT and CDR2 FQNNGV. This CDR3 region has 14 residues. In nucleotides, the CDR3 is TGTGCCAGCAGCTTATGGGGGAGCACAGATACGCAGTATTTT. Translation gives CASSLWGSTDTQYF.

The chain couples TRBV5-1 to TRBJ1-5, with 11 bases fitting TRBD1. CDR1 and CDR2 (germline): SGHRS, YFSETQ. The V gene end was trimmed by 4 bases and the J gene end by 4 bases; junction bases not matched to a gene: 10. The CDR3 runs to 17 residues. CDR3 nucleotides: TGCGCCAGCAGCCCCGGGACAGGGGGGTTTTGGAATCAGCCCCAGCATTTT. Protein sequence: CASSPGTGGFWNQPQHF. The variable domain in full, completed from reference TRBV5-1 and TRBJ1-5, reads KAGVTQTPRYLIKTRGQQVTLSCSPISGHRSVSWYQQTPGQGLQFLFEYFSETQRNKGNFPGRFSGRQFSNSRSEMNVSTLELGDSALYLCASSPGTGGFWNQPQHFGDGTRLSIL.

The rearrangement joins TRBV4-3 to TRBJ2-6; D is ambiguous. V lost 0 bases to trimming and J lost 0 bases, with 9 bases between them. Germline values: CDR1 LGHNA, CDR2 YSLEER. This CDR3 comprises 17 residues. The CDR3 sequence: CASSQDYRISGANVLTF. In DNA, the CDR3 is TGCGCCAGCAGCCAAGATTATCGCATCTCTGGGGCCAACGTCCTGACTTTC.

The rearrangement links TRBV27 to TRBJ1-2; D is ambiguous. This CDR3 is 15 amino acids long. Germline assignment: CDR1 MNHEY and CDR2 SMNVEV (reference sequence). Trimming took off 4 bases at V and 4 bases at J, with 16 bases between the two ends. DNA of the CDR3: TGTGCCAGCAGTTGGAGGTCCGTATTTCCCTATGGCTACACCTTC. As protein: CASSWRSVFPYGYTF.

This chain connects TRBV7-8 to TRBJ1-5; D not resolved. The CDR3 spans 14 residues. Trimming shortened V by 1 base and J by 3 bases, and 7 bases separated the two germline ends. From germline, CDR1 is SGHVS and CDR2 FQNEAQ. The CDR3 is CASSLDGDNQPQHF. For the CDR3, the DNA is TGTGCCAGCAGCTTAGACGGAGACAATCAGCCCCAGCATTTT.

The chain carries TRBV3-1 (or the pseudogene TRBV3-2) and TRBJ1-2, with 8 bases matching TRBD1. The germline CDR1 and CDR2 sequences are LGHDT and YNNKEL (reference sequence). Unmatched junction bases numbered 16, after V lost 1 base and J lost 3 bases. The CDR3 is made up of 19 amino acids. CDR3 coding DNA: TGTGCCAGCAGCCAAGCCGGGGGGATTAGGACAGGGTTAGACTATGGCTACACCTTC. Residues: CASSQAGGIRTGLDYGYTF.

This chain links TRBV6-5 with TRBJ2-1; 8 nucleotides agree with TRBD2. Germline loops: CDR1 MNHEY, CDR2 SVGAGI. V lost 2 bases and J lost 3; bases outside the gene matches: 6. The CDR3 is 16 amino acids. CDR3 residues: CASSYNSGEVYNEQFF. CDR3 bases: TGTGCCAGCAGTTACAATAGCGGGGAAGTCTACAATGAGCAGTTCTTC.

This sequence joins TRBV27 and TRBJ1-2, with D unresolved. This CDR3 is built from 13 residues. Deletions cut 5 bases from V and 6 bases from J, with 13 bases between. Germline CDR1 reads MNHEY; CDR2 reads SMNVEV (reference sequence). DNA for the CDR3: TGTGCCAGCAGTGGGAGGGTCTCGGATGGCTACACCTTC. It specifies CASSGRVSDGYTF.

This chain connects TRBV28 to TRBJ2-7; a weak D match, TRBD1 (5 bases). The CDR3 is 13 residues long. Trimming took 2 bases from V and 3 from J, leaving 8 bases between them. Germline CDR1 and CDR2: MDHEN and SYDVKM. The CDR3 DNA reads as TGTGCCAGCAGTTTAAACAGGAACTACGAGCAGTACTTC. It encodes CASSLNRNYEQYF.

The gene calls are TRBV6-2 or TRBV6-3 and TRBJ2-3; D call uncertain. The CDR3 has 16 residues. V lost 0 bases to trimming and J lost 5 bases, with 15 bases between them. Germline assignment: CDR1 MNHEY and CDR2 SVGEGT. CDR3 protein: CASSYSKLSGGDTQYF. Written as DNA, the CDR3 is TGTGCCAGCAGTTACTCGAAGTTATCAGGTGGAGATACGCAGTATTTT.

CDR3 DNA sequence: TGTGCCAGCCTAGGGGCCAGAGGCGTCCATGGCTACACCTTC. It codes for CASLGARGVHGYTF. This chain links TRBV2 with TRBJ1-2; maybe TRBD1 (5 bases). V lost 8 bases and J 6 bases, leaving 19 bases between the germline ends. CDR1 and CDR2 (germline): SNHLY, FYNNEI. CDR3 length: 14 amino acids.

The chain recombines TRBV13 with TRBJ1-1; no clear D. Trimming stripped 5 bases from V and 1 base from J, with 17 bases between. The CDR3 sequence is 16 residues long. The germline V gene encodes CDR1 PRHDT and CDR2 FYEKMQ (reference sequence). The CDR3 is CASSRWTATPNTEAFF. The DNA for the CDR3 is TGTGCCAGCAGCCGCTGGACGGCAACCCCGAACACTGAAGCTTTCTTT.

This chain uses TRBV20-1 with TRBJ1-4; D gene uncertain. V was trimmed by 3 bases and J by 8 bases, leaving 7 bases between them. The CDR3 is 11 residues long. CDR1 DFQATT and CDR2 SNEGSKA come from the germline V gene (reference sequence). The CDR3 spells CSASVREKLFF. The CDR3 region has the DNA TGCAGTGCTAGCGTCCGAGAAAAACTGTTTTTT.

The rearrangement joins TRBV19 to TRBJ2-2; D remains unclear. Germline V gives CDR1 LNHDA, CDR2 SQIVND (reference sequence). Trimming shortened V by 7 bases and J by 4 bases, and 4 bases separated the two germline ends. The CDR3 consists of 11 residues. The CDR3 sequence is CASTSTGELFF. In nucleotides, the CDR3 is TGTGCCAGTACCTCCACCGGGGAGCTGTTTTTT.

The chain uses TRBV30 and TRBJ1-4; TRBD1 is a possible D gene (6 bases). This CDR3 comprises 13 residues. CDR1 is GTSNPN and CDR2 is SVGIG in the germline V gene (reference sequence). The V gene lost 0 bases and the J gene lost 7 bases, with 9 bases spanning the gap. CDR3: CAWSVQGSEKLFF. The DNA for the CDR3 is TGTGCCTGGAGTGTACAGGGCTCTGAAAAACTGTTTTTT. The full variable domain, with the rest looked up from reference TRBV30 and TRBJ1-4, is SQTIHQWPATLVQPVGSPLSLECTVEGTSNPNLYWYRQAAGRGLQLLFYSVGIGQISSEVPQNLSASRPQDRQFILSSKKLLLSDSGFYLCAWSVQGSEKLFFGSGTQLSVL.

The chain recombines TRBV3-1 (or the pseudogene TRBV3-2) with TRBJ2-1; TRBD2 is a possible D gene (7 bases). The CDR3 is 17 residues long. V shed 6 bases and J shed 3 bases, with 21 bases lying between them. The germline V gene encodes CDR1 LGHDT and CDR2 YNNKEL (reference sequence). The CDR3 bases are TGTGCCAGCAGAAAAAAAGGGGGGGGCCCAAACTACAATGAGCAGTTCTTC. This sequence encodes CASRKKGGGPNYNEQFF.

The chain recombines TRBV7-3 with TRBJ1-2, with 7 bases lining up with TRBD1. This CDR3 is 13 amino acids long. Germline CDR1 and CDR2: SGHTA and FQGTGA. Germline trimming cut 5 bases from V and 4 bases from J; bases unmatched to any gene: 4. CDR3 coding DNA: TGTGCCAGCAGCCCCAGGGGGGCCTATGGCTACACCTTC. This encodes CASSPRGAYGYTF.

The chain uses TRBV5-1 and TRBJ2-7; 8 bases match TRBD1. Trimming cost V 4 bases and J 2 bases; bases outside gene matches: 8. Germline V gene data show CDR1 as SGHRS and CDR2 as YFSETQ. The CDR3 spans 15 residues. The DNA for the CDR3 is TGCGCCAGCAGCCCTACCCTACAGGGGGCCTACGAGCAGTACTTC. This codes for CASSPTLQGAYEQYF. Full variable domain (outside the CDR3, taken from reference TRBV5-1 and TRBJ2-7): KAGVTQTPRYLIKTRGQQVTLSCSPISGHRSVSWYQQTPGQGLQFLFEYFSETQRNKGNFPGRFSGRQFSNSRSEMNVSTLELGDSALYLCASSPTLQGAYEQYFGPGTRLTVT.

V gene TRBV6-2 or TRBV6-3 combines with J gene TRBJ2-2, with 7 nucleotides matching TRBD1. The V gene's germline CDR1 is MNHEY and CDR2 SVGEGT. CDR3 length equals 19 residues. Trimming cost V 4 bases and J 1 base; bases outside gene matches: 15. CDR3 sequence reads: CASSWDSPGWGQNTGELFF. DNA for the CDR3: TGTGCCAGCAGTTGGGACAGCCCTGGGTGGGGGCAGAACACCGGGGAGCTGTTTTTT.